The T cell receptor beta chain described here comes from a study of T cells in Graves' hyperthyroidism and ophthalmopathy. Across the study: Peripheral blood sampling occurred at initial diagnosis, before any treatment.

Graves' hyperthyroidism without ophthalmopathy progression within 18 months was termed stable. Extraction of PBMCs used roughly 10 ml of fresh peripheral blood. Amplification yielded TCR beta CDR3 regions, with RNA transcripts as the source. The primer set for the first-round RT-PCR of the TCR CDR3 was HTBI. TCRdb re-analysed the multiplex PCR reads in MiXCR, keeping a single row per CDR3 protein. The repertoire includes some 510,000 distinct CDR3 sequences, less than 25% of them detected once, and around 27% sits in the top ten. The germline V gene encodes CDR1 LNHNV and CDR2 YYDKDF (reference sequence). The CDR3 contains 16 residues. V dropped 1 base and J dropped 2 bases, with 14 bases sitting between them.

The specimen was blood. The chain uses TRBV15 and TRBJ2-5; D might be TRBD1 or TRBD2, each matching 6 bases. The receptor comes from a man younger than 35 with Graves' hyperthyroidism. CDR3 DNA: TGTGCCACCAGCAGAGGAGGGGGGAGCGAGCAAGAGACCCAGTACTTC. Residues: CATSRGGGSEQETQYF.